The rows below give T cell receptor beta chains drawn from one sample of a study of OX40 agonist ivuxolimab in advanced cancers. Generated by immunoSEQ multiplex PCR, the TCRdb table keeps only in-frame clones and is missing some. The sample records some 100,000 clones, about nine tenths being singletons. Source: CD4+ or CD8+ T cells sorted from blood, taken in a trial of the OX40 agonist ivuxolimab. The receptors derive from an adult with an advanced solid tumor such as melanoma, head and neck, liver or kidney cancer. CDR3s include the opening cysteine and the closing phenylalanine or tryptophan. D genes are given only for firm matches. Some rows mark clone size as missing; the rest say once, few, many or name a class of expanded clone.

length	size	V	D	J	DNA	CDR3
14	NA	TRBV7-9	TRBD2	TRBJ2-3	TGTGCCAGCAGCTTCACTAGCGGTTCAGATACGCAGTATTTT	CASSFTSGSDTQYF
13	NA	TRBV30	NA	TRBJ1-5	TGTGCCTGGAGCACCGATACTAATCAGCCCCAGCATTTT	CAWSTDTNQPQHF
14	once	TRBV6-1	TRBD1	TRBJ1-2	TGTGCCAGCAGTGAAGGGACAGGAATCTATGGCTACACCTTC	CASSEGTGIYGYTF
16	NA	TRBV6-5	NA	TRBJ1-3	TGTGCCAGCAGTTACTCAAGAGGGGCCGGTGGAAACACCATATATTTT	CASSYSRGAGGNTIYF
16	NA	TRBV7-2	NA	TRBJ1-1	TGTGCCAGCAGCCCGCTCCAGGTTACGAGGTCCACTGAAGCTTTCTTT	CASSPLQVTRSTEAFF
12	NA	TRBV5-6	NA	TRBJ1-1	TGTGCCCCCCCCGGGCCCGACGGGGAAGCTTTCTTT	CAPPGPDGEAFF
15	NA	TRBV13	TRBD2	TRBJ2-1	TGTGCCAGCAGAAAAGCTAGCGGGTCCTACAATGAGCAGTTCTTC	CASRKASGSYNEQFF
12	NA	TRBV18	TRBD1	TRBJ2-7	TGTGCCAGCTCACGGGACAGGGACGAGCAGTACTTC	CASSRDRDEQYF
14	NA	TRBV5-1	TRBD2	TRBJ2-7	TGCGCCAGCAGCCCCCTAGCGGGGGACTACGAGCAGTACTTC	CASSPLAGDYEQYF
15	NA	TRBV10-3	TRBD2	TRBJ2-3	TGTGCCATCAGCCGGACTAGCGGGGAAGTAGATACGCAGTATTTT	CAISRTSGEVDTQYF
12	few	TRBV16	NA	TRBJ1-5	TGTGCCAGCAGCCCGCACCATCAGCCCCAGCATTTT	CASSPHHQPQHF
15	NA	TRBV25-1	TRBD1	TRBJ1-2	TGTGCCAGCAGTGACCCCTACAGGGGGAGCTATGGCTACACCTTC	CASSDPYRGSYGYTF
15	NA	TRBV4-1	TRBD1	TRBJ2-2	TGCGCCAGCAGCAGGACAGGGGCGAACACCGGGGAGCTGTTTTTT	CASSRTGANTGELFF
13	few	TRBV7-2	TRBD1	TRBJ1-5	TGTGCCAGCAGCATGACAGGGAATCAGCCCCAGCATTTT	CASSMTGNQPQHF
14	NA	TRBV7-6	NA	TRBJ1-1	TGTGCCAGCAGCTTATCGTATGCGAACACTGAAGCTTTCTTT	CASSLSYANTEAFF
12	NA	TRBV7-8	NA	TRBJ1-5	TGTGCCAGCAGCTTATTGAATCAGCCCCAGCATTTT	CASSLLNQPQHF
13	NA	TRBV4-1	NA	TRBJ2-5	TGCGCCAGCAGCTTAACCCAGCAAGAGACCCAGTACTTC	CASSLTQQETQYF
16	NA	TRBV6-5	TRBD1	TRBJ2-1	TGTGCCAGCAGTTACTCGATGGGACAGGGGCCTGGTGAGCAGTTCTTC	CASSYSMGQGPGEQFF
17	NA	TRBV5-1	NA	TRBJ1-4	TGCGCCAGCAGCCCCGGGATGGGGGCTACAACTAATGAAAAACTGTTTTTT	CASSPGMGATTNEKLFF
14	NA	TRBV7-2	TRBD2	TRBJ2-2	TGTGCCAACCGGGAGGGGGGGAACACCGGGGAGCTGTTTTTT	CANREGGNTGELFF
16	NA	TRBV5-1	TRBD2	TRBJ2-1	TGCGCCAGCAGCCAAAACAGCGGGAGCTTCTACAATGAGCAGTTCTTC	CASSQNSGSFYNEQFF
14	NA	TRBV7-9	NA	TRBJ2-7	TGTGCCAGCAGCTTTTCGGGAAGCTCCTACGAGCAGTACTTC	CASSFSGSSYEQYF
14	NA	TRBV2	TRBD1	TRBJ1-2	TGTGCCAGCAGCCAAGACAGGGGTAACTATGGCTACACCTTC	CASSQDRGNYGYTF
15	NA	TRBV19	TRBD1	TRBJ2-7	TGTGCCAGTAGTGGAACAGGGGGCGCATCTGGCGAGCAGTACTTC	CASSGTGGASGEQYF
13	NA	TRBV19	NA	TRBJ1-2	TGTGCCAGTAGTACAGGGATTAACTATGGCTACACCTTC	CASSTGINYGYTF
14	NA	TRBV7-9	NA	TRBJ1-5	TGTGCCAGCCAGGGAGGGGCCCGGGATCAGCCCCAGCATTTT	CASQGGARDQPQHF
14	NA	TRBV5-5	NA	TRBJ2-7	TGTGCCAGCAGTCCAGCGGGCGGCCCCTACGAGCAGTACTTC	CASSPAGGPYEQYF
16	NA	TRBV5-1	NA	TRBJ2-2	TGCGCCAGCAGACCTCTTGGGACCTGGAACACCGGGGAGCTGTTTTTT	CASRPLGTWNTGELFF
16	NA	TRBV5-1	TRBD2	TRBJ2-1	TGCGCCAGCACTGAAGCCGGGACTAGTCCTGTGGATGAGCAGTTCTTC	CASTEAGTSPVDEQFF
12	NA	TRBV7-9	NA	TRBJ2-7	TGTGCCAGCAGGACAGCCGGGGAAGAGCAGTACTTC	CASRTAGEEQYF
15	NA	TRBV7-3	NA	TRBJ1-4	TGTGCCAGCAGCCTCCTCGAGGGGGGAGGTGAAAAACTGTTTTTT	CASSLLEGGGEKLFF
15	NA	TRBV6-1	NA	TRBJ1-3	TGTGCCAGCAGTCCAAGCGGAGGGCCTGGAAACACCATATATTTT	CASSPSGGPGNTIYF
14	NA	TRBV10-1	NA	TRBJ2-3	TGCGCCAGCCCCCAAACGGGAGTGGTAGATACGCAGTATTTT	CASPQTGVVDTQYF
18	NA	TRBV7-3	TRBD2	TRBJ2-3	TGTGCCAGCAGCTCGGGGACTAGCGGGTCCGGGGGCACAGATACGCAGTATTTT	CASSSGTSGSGGTDTQYF
13	NA	TRBV10-3	NA	TRBJ1-1	TGTGCCATCAGTGTCGACGGTAACACTGAAGCTTTCTTT	CAISVDGNTEAFF
16	NA	TRBV9	TRBD1	TRBJ2-1	TGTGCCAGCAGCTTCGGACAGGGGGCTGGCTACAATGAGCAGTTCTTC	CASSFGQGAGYNEQFF
14	NA	TRBV2	NA	TRBJ2-7	TGTGCCAGCAGACCGGGACAAAATTACTACGAGCAGTACTTC	CASRPGQNYYEQYF
14	NA	TRBV19	TRBD1	TRBJ1-4	TGTGCCAGCCGCTCCAGGGGGCTGATTGAAAAACTGTTTTTT	CASRSRGLIEKLFF
15	NA	TRBV9	NA	TRBJ1-1	TGTGCCAGCAGCTTCTCAGGGACAACTGACACTGAAGCTTTCTTT	CASSFSGTTDTEAFF
15	NA	TRBV5-1	TRBD2	TRBJ2-3	TGCGCCAGCAGCTTCCTAGCGGGGACCACAGATACGCAGTATTTT	CASSFLAGTTDTQYF
13	NA	TRBV28	NA	TRBJ2-5	TGTGCCAGCAGTCTTCGGGGGTTGGCGACCCAGTACTTC	CASSLRGLATQYF
16	NA	TRBV5-4	NA	TRBJ2-3	TGTGCCAGCAGCTCGGGCCGGGACGCCCGCACAGATACGCAGTATTTT	CASSSGRDARTDTQYF
15	NA	TRBV28	NA	TRBJ1-4	TGTGCCAGCAGCCCGAGCCACTTCGTCCGTGAAAAACTGTTTTTT	CASSPSHFVREKLFF
14	NA	TRBV5-8	TRBD1	TRBJ2-5	TGTGCCAGCAGACAAAGGACAGGGGAAGAGACCCAGTACTTC	CASRQRTGEETQYF
14	NA	TRBV27	TRBD1	TRBJ1-2	TGTGCCAGCAGTGATGGCAGGGGGCGCTATGGCTACACCTTC	CASSDGRGRYGYTF
14	NA	TRBV7-9	NA	TRBJ1-2	TGTGCCAGCAGCTTGGCAGGGTCTAACTATGGCTACACCTTC	CASSLAGSNYGYTF
17	NA	TRBV19	NA	TRBJ2-2	TGTGCCAGTAGTATAGGGGTACTCCCACTCCTCACCGGGGAGCTGTTTTTT	CASSIGVLPLLTGELFF
14	NA	TRBV6-5	TRBD1	TRBJ2-3	TGTGCCAGCAGTCAAGGGACAGGGCCAGATACGCAGTATTTT	CASSQGTGPDTQYF
16	NA	TRBV4-2	NA	TRBJ1-1	TGTGCCAGCAGCCAAGGGGGGGCAGGCGCTAACACTGAAGCTTTCTTT	CASSQGGAGANTEAFF
11	NA	TRBV10-3	NA	TRBJ2-7	TGTGCCATCAGTGATGGCTACGAGCAGTACTTC	CAISDGYEQYF
12	NA	TRBV19	TRBD1	TRBJ1-2	TGTGCCTCCTGGGACAGAGTCTATGGCTACACCTTC	CASWDRVYGYTF
14	NA	TRBV7-2	NA	TRBJ2-7	TGTGCCAGCAGCTTAGGGACAAATACCTACGAGCAGTACTTC	CASSLGTNTYEQYF
12	NA	TRBV27	NA	TRBJ2-7	TGTGCCAGATTAGCGTTCACCTACGAGCAGTACTTC	CARLAFTYEQYF
14	NA	TRBV15	TRBD2	TRBJ2-7	TGTGCCACCAGCTCCTGGAGCGGGAGCTACGAGCAGTACTTC	CATSSWSGSYEQYF